These 18 T cell receptor beta chains were sequenced from one sample in a study of blood T cell repertoires in COVID-19. Libraries were prepared by immunoSEQ multiplex PCR; TCRdb keeps only in-frame clonotypes and omits some of them. The repertoire consists of about 83,000 clones, with around 84% occurring once and the leading ten covering about 8.5%. Sequenced input: peripheral blood. Receptors were obtained from a man at least 80 years old with active or convalescent COVID-19.

This chain uses TRBV5-4 with TRBJ1-4; the D gene is possibly TRBD1 (6 bases). The germline V gene has CDR1 SGHNT and CDR2 YYREEE (reference sequence). This CDR3 region has 14 residues. V was trimmed by 4 bases and J by 7 bases, leaving 14 bases between them. For the CDR3, the DNA is TGTGCCAGCAGCCCCAACAGGGTTGGTGAAAAACTGTTTTTT. Encoded protein: CASSPNRVGEKLFF.

The V call is TRBV12-3 or TRBV12-4, the J call TRBJ1-2; the D gene is possibly TRBD1 (6 bases). The CDR3 loop spans 13 amino acids. With 5 bases removed from V and 2 bases from J, the gap between germline ends came to 9 bases. CDR3 DNA: TGTGCCAGCAGTGACAGGACAAACTATGGCTACACCTTC. Protein sequence: CASSDRTNYGYTF.

This sequence joins TRBV3-1 (or the pseudogene TRBV3-2) and TRBJ1-2; the match to TRBD1 covers 8 bases. The CDR3 totals 14 residues. Germline CDR1 is LGHDT and CDR2 is YNNKEL (reference sequence). Trimming took 5 bases from V and 4 from J; bases not matched to a gene: 6. The CDR3 DNA reads TGTGCCAGCAGCGAGGGACAGGTCGGCTATGGCTACACCTTC. Protein sequence: CASSEGQVGYGYTF.

The gene calls are TRBV10-1 and TRBJ1-1; no reliable D call. Deletions cut 4 bases from V and 7 bases from J, with 10 bases between. Germline CDR1 reads WNHNN; CDR2 reads SYGVQD (reference sequence). This CDR3 contains 12 residues. The CDR3 DNA is TGCGCCAGCAGTGTTTCCGGAGGTGAAGCTTTCTTT. This codes for CASSVSGGEAFF.

The genes are TRBV10-2 and TRBJ2-1; 10 positions agree with TRBD2. CDR1 and CDR2 from the germline V gene are WSHSY and SAAADI. J lost 5 bases, V lost 3 bases, and 7 bases had no gene match. This CDR3 comprises 16 residues. CDR3 protein: CASSDVSGRGNNEQFF. In nucleotides, the CDR3 is TGCGCCAGCAGTGACGTCAGCGGGAGGGGGAACAATGAGCAGTTCTTC.

V usage is TRBV20-1 and J usage is TRBJ2-7; tentative D call: TRBD1 (6 bases). The CDR3 runs to 11 residues. Germline values: CDR1 DFQATT, CDR2 SNEGSKA (reference sequence). Deletions cut 3 bases from V and 6 bases from J, with 9 bases between. The CDR3 nucleotides are TGCAGTGCTAGTTCAGGGGTCGAGCAGTACGTC. Its translation: CSASSGVEQYV.

The chain has TRBV5-1 and TRBJ2-5; 10 bases match TRBD1. This CDR3 has 15 amino acids. V gave up 4 bases and J gave up 5 bases; unmatched junction bases: 8. Germline lookup yields CDR1 SGHRS and CDR2 YFSETQ. The CDR3 protein is CASSLAGQGLETQYF. In DNA, the CDR3 is TGCGCCAGCAGCCTCGCGGGACAGGGGTTGGAGACCCAGTACTTC.

This chain connects TRBV5-1 to TRBJ2-3; D possibly corresponds to TRBD1 (5 bases). Trimming shortened V by 3 bases and J by 2 bases, and 19 bases separated the two germline ends. Germline V gene sequence: CDR1 SGHRS, CDR2 YFSETQ. This CDR3 region has 17 residues. The CDR3 region has the DNA TGCGCCAGCAGCTCGGCAGGGCCCCGATTAACCACAGATACGCAGTATTTT. The encoded protein is CASSSAGPRLTTDTQYF.

The rearrangement uses TRBV3-1 (or the pseudogene TRBV3-2) and TRBJ1-1, with D tentatively TRBD1 (5 bases). The CDR3 extends over 12 amino acids. Trimming took 2 bases from V and 8 from J, leaving 9 bases between them. Germline loops: CDR1 LGHDT, CDR2 YNNKEL (reference sequence). As DNA, the CDR3 is TGTGCCAGCAGCCAACCGGGGGAGGAAGCTTTCTTT. Translated, it gives CASSQPGEEAFF.

J is TRBJ2-5 and V is TRBV7-9; D unclear. Germline V CDR1 and CDR2: SEHNR, FQNEAQ (reference sequence). With 1 base removed from V and 2 bases from J, the gap between germline ends came to 5 bases. The CDR3 sequence is 13 residues long. The chain's CDR3 is CASSLELQETQYF. As DNA, the CDR3 is TGTGCCAGCAGCTTAGAGCTTCAAGAGACCCAGTACTTC. The variable domain in full, completed from reference TRBV7-9 and TRBJ2-5, reads DTGVSQNPRHKITKRGQNVTFRCDPISEHNRLYWYRQTLGQGPEFLTYFQNEAQLEKSRLLSDRFSAERPKGSFSTLEIQRTEQGDSAMYLCASSLELQETQYFGPGTRLLVL.

The V call is TRBV2, the J call TRBJ1-3; D is uncertain. Germline assignment: CDR1 SNHLY and CDR2 FYNNEI. V shed 0 bases and J shed 2 bases, with 14 bases lying between them. CDR3 length: 17 residues. In DNA, the CDR3 is TGTGCCAGCAGTGAAGCGACCGGGTTCTTGACTGGAAACACCATATATTTT. Translating gives CASSEATGFLTGNTIYF.

J is TRBJ1-5 and V is TRBV2; 8 bases match TRBD1. The J segment lost 7 bases and the V segment lost 2 bases, leaving 7 bases of the junction unmatched. The germline V gene encodes CDR1 SNHLY and CDR2 FYNNEI. The CDR3 consists of 15 residues. CDR3 nucleotides: TGTGCCAGCAGTGAACCGGACAGGGTTGGACAGCCCCAGCATTTT. Amino acid sequence: CASSEPDRVGQPQHF.

Only a few counts were recorded for this clone. The chain recombines TRBV15 with TRBJ1-2; D call uncertain. V lost 2 bases and J 7 bases, leaving 11 bases between the germline ends. The germline CDR1 and CDR2 sequences are LNHNV and YYDKDF (reference sequence). CDR3 length equals 13 residues. The CDR3 bases are TGTGCCACCAGCAGATCGGCGGGGAGTGGCTACACCTTC. Protein product: CATSRSAGSGYTF.

This clone was detected only a few times. The rearrangement joins TRBV19 to TRBJ1-5; unclear D gene. Germline V gives CDR1 LNHDA, CDR2 SQIVND (reference sequence). This CDR3 contains 12 residues. V was shortened by 5 bases and J by 7 bases, with 9 bases between the two germline ends. CDR3 coding DNA: TGTGCCAGTAGTCAGAGGCACCAGCCCCAGCATTTT. Its protein product is CASSQRHQPQHF. Combining the CDR3 with reference TRBV19 and TRBJ1-5 gives the whole variable domain DGGITQSPKYLFRKEGQNVTLSCEQNLNHDAMYWYRQDPGQGLRLIYYSQIVNDFQKGDIAEGYSVSREKKESFPLTVTSAQKNPTAFYLCASSQRHQPQHFGDGTRLSIL.

The chain is built from TRBV6-5 and TRBJ2-2; 10 bases fit TRBD2. CDR1 MNHEY and CDR2 SVGAGI come from the germline V gene. The CDR3 has 15 amino acids. The J segment lost 5 bases and the V segment lost 9 bases, leaving 9 bases of the junction unmatched. The CDR3 sequence is CARERGGLGTGELFF. In nucleotides, the CDR3 is TGTGCCAGGGAGCGGGGGGGCCTCGGTACCGGGGAGCTGTTTTTT.

The chain employs TRBV18 and TRBJ1-6; 8 bases are shared with TRBD1. Trimming removed 5 bases from V and 8 bases from J; junction bases left unmatched: 5. The CDR3 spans 14 residues. Germline V gives CDR1 KGHSH, CDR2 LQKENI. CDR3 in DNA: TGTGCCAGCTCAGACAGGACAGGGTATTCACCCCTCCACTTT. Amino acids: CASSDRTGYSPLHF.

This chain joins TRBV21-1 and TRBJ1-2; the table assigns TRBD1, which was not confirmed against the DNA. TRBV21-1 is a pseudogene segment. The CDR3 is 15 residues long. The CDR3 DNA is TGTGCCAGCAGCAAACACCGGGACAGGGTTGGGAGCTACACCTTC. Translating it yields CASSKHRDRVGSYTF.

V and J are TRBV2 and TRBJ2-7; the match to TRBD1 covers 11 bases. The CDR3 runs 13 residues. Germline-derived CDR1 and CDR2 are SNHLY and FYNNEI. V lost 10 bases and J lost 5; bases outside the gene matches: 7. For the CDR3, the DNA is TGTGCCACTGCCGGGACAGGGGGTGACGAGCAGTACGTC. Translation: CATAGTGGDEQYV.